This TCR beta chain is drawn from a study of T cell clonotyping in hematopoietic cell transplantation. TCRdb's table, derived via immunoSEQ multiplex PCR, lists solely in-frame clones and lacks some. The sample shows 20,000 to 25,000 clones, 90% of them seen only once. Trimming removed 6 bases at V and 3 bases at J, with 15 bases between. There are 14 residues in the CDR3. CDR1 and CDR2 from the germline V gene are MDHEN and SYDVKM. The time point is: recipient sample about 28 days before transplant, after cytoreduction. Specimen: peripheral blood mononuclear cells, collected before stem cell transplant. The TCR was taken from a young man with biphenotypic leukemia. Some clones in this sample may be carry-over from other donors' samples. The chain has TRBV28 and TRBJ2-7; possibly TRBD2 for D (5 bases). The CDR3 reads CASSSTSYRYEQYF. The DNA for the CDR3 is TGTGCCAGCAGCTCCACTAGTTATCGCTACGAGCAGTACTTC.